This T cell receptor beta chain is from a study of OX40 agonist ivuxolimab in advanced cancers. The CDR3 runs 15 residues. V lost 3 bases and J lost 5, with 16 bases in between. Germline values: CDR1 WNHNN, CDR2 SYGVQD (reference sequence). Here immunoSEQ multiplex PCR was the method, and the copy in TCRdb shows in-frame clones only, minus some. The sample contains roughly 100,000 clones, 80% to 90% of which appear only once. The receptor comes from an adult with an advanced solid tumor such as melanoma, head and neck, liver or kidney cancer. The sequencing used CD4+ or CD8+ T cells sorted from blood, collected in a trial of the OX40 agonist ivuxolimab. The J gene is TRBJ2-5, the V gene TRBV10-1; the D gene is possibly TRBD1 (5 bases). The CDR3 spells CASSDSTQGRETQYF. CDR3 DNA sequence: TGCGCCAGCAGTGATTCAACGCAGGGAAGGGAGACCCAGTACTTC.